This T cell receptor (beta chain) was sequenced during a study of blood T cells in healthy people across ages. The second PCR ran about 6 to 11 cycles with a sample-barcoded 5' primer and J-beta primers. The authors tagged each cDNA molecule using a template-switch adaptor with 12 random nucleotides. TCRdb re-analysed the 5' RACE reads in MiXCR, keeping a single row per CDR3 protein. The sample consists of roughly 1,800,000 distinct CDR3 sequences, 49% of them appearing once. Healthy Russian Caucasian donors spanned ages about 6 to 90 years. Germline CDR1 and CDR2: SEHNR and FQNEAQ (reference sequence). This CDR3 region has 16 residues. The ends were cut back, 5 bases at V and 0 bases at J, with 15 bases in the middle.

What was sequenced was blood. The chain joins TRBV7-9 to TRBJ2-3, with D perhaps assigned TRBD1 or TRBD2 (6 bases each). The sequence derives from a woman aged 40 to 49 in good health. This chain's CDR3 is CASSPQGRTSTDTQYF. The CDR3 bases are TGTGCCAGCAGCCCGCAGGGGAGGACTAGCACAGATACGCAGTATTTT.